What follows is one T cell receptor (beta chain) and its context. These data come from a study of blood T cell repertoires in COVID-19. Whole-study context: From the United States, Italy and Spain came samples of acute and convalescent COVID-19. PBMCs, B-cell-depleted T cells, or T cells provided the cDNA or gDNA that made up the material.

CDR1 and CDR2 (germline): LGHNA, YSLEER. The V gene end was trimmed by 4 bases and the J gene end by 3 bases; junction bases not matched to a gene: 1. The length of the CDR3 is 13 residues. As handled by the study authors: Reference gene primer amplification gave nucleated cell count estimates. Produced via immunoSEQ multiplex PCR; TCRdb's table is partial and in-frame only. That table is the source of V, J and clone size, and D and trimming were worked out from the DNA. The sample has 250,000 or so clones; 70% to 90% are singletons. This chain connects TRBV4-3 to TRBJ1-2; 8 bases match TRBD1. This receptor was identified in a woman in her twenties or thirties with active or convalescent COVID-19. Sample: peripheral blood. The CDR3 bases are TGCGCCAGCAGCCCGGACAGGGACTATGGCTACACCTTC. It translates to CASSPDRDYGYTF.